A single sample gave rise to the 30 T cell receptor beta chains below, sequenced in a study of T-cell reconstitution after alpha-beta-depleted transplantation in children. Construction of the TCRbeta library involved unique molecular identifiers. TCRdb redid the calling of the PCR reads with MiXCR, one entry per CDR3 protein. The data show about 110,000 distinct CDR3 sequences, 5.5% to 7% seen once. Sequences were derived from PBMCs, mostly from graft donor cells, sampled 360 days after TCRalphabeta/CD19-depleted stem cell transplant. Every receptor here comes from a male patient between 2 and 15 years old who had a stem cell transplant for acute lymphoblastic leukemia, so the T cells may come from the graft donor.

This CDR3 reads CASSYRSGRADNEQFF. The CDR3, as DNA: TGTGCCAGCAGTTACAGGAGCGGGAGGGCCGATAATGAGCAGTTCTTC. The chain recombines TRBV6-5 with TRBJ2-1, with TRBD2 identical over 10 bases. The CDR3 contains 16 residues. V shed 2 bases, J shed 7 bases, and the junction held 8 bases outside the gene matches. Per the germline V gene, CDR1 is MNHEY and CDR2 is SVGAGI.

This chain links TRBV29-1 with TRBJ1-2; D remains ambiguous. Germline V gene lookup returns CDR1 SQVTM and CDR2 ANQGSEA. The CDR3 is 14 residues long. The V and J ends lost 2 bases and 5 bases respectively, with 15 bases between them. This chain's CDR3 is CSVESQPVWYGYTF. The CDR3 DNA sequence: TGCAGCGTTGAAAGTCAACCCGTTTGGTATGGCTACACCTTC.

J is TRBJ2-7 and V is TRBV7-9; TRBD1 matches 8 bases. Germline CDR1 and CDR2: SEHNR and FQNEAQ (reference sequence). The junction had 3 bases not matched to a gene; V was cut back by 2 bases and J by 0 bases. This CDR3 spans 15 amino acids. DNA for the CDR3: TGTGCCAGCAGCTTAAGACAGGGGAGCTCCTACGAGCAGTACTTC. It yields the protein CASSLRQGSSYEQYF. The variable domain in full, with the rest retrieved from reference TRBV7-9 and TRBJ2-7, is DTGVSQNPRHKITKRGQNVTFRCDPISEHNRLYWYRQTLGQGPEFLTYFQNEAQLEKSRLLSDRFSAERPKGSFSTLEIQRTEQGDSAMYLCASSLRQGSSYEQYFGPGTRLTVT.

This clonotype has ten or more counts. The V gene is TRBV27, the J gene TRBJ2-7, with 7 bases matching TRBD2. The CDR3 spans 14 residues. Germline CDR1 is MNHEY and CDR2 is SMNVEV (reference sequence). V lost 6 bases to trimming and J lost 2 bases; unmatched junction nucleotides: 7. The CDR3 sequence: CASRVAGATYEQYF. The CDR3 nucleotides read TGTGCCAGCAGAGTAGCGGGTGCCACCTACGAGCAGTACTTC.

This clonotype was seen repeatedly, ten times or more. The chain carries TRBV29-1 and TRBJ2-4; TRBD2 aligns across 13 bases. Germline V gives CDR1 SQVTM, CDR2 ANQGSEA. The CDR3 has 17 residues. The V and J ends lost 1 base and 0 bases, in that order; junction bases with no gene match: 3. CDR3 region: CSVEVTSGGVAKNIQYF. The CDR3 region has the DNA TGCAGCGTTGAAGTAACTAGCGGGGGGGTAGCCAAAAACATTCAGTACTTC.

This clonotype was seen many times. V and J are TRBV4-2 and TRBJ2-3, with D perhaps TRBD2 (6 bases). Germline assignment: CDR1 LGHNA and CDR2 YNFKEQ. Trimming took 6 bases from V and 6 from J, leaving 19 bases between them. CDR3 size: 15 residues. CDR3 protein: CASRDEERGGDTQYF. The DNA of the CDR3 is TGTGCCAGCAGGGATGAAGAGCGAGGAGGGGATACGCAGTATTTT.

This clonotype was recorded many times. The genes are TRBV7-8 and TRBJ2-7; 7 bases are a match to TRBD2. The J segment lost 0 bases and the V segment lost 1 base, leaving 3 bases of the junction unmatched. Germline assignment: CDR1 SGHVS and CDR2 FQNEAQ. The CDR3 is made up of 15 amino acids. In DNA form, the CDR3 reads TGTGCCAGCAGCTTAGGGCTAGCGGACTCCTACGAGCAGTACTTC. Translating gives CASSLGLADSYEQYF.

The J gene is TRBJ2-7, the V gene TRBV12-5; D is undetermined. The CDR3 has 16 residues. V was trimmed by 0 bases and J by 2 bases, leaving 14 bases between them. In germline, CDR1 is LGHNT, CDR2 FRNRAP. The CDR3 nucleotides read TGTGCTAGTGGTTTGGTAGCCCTAACGGATCCCTACGAGCAGTACTTC. Translated, it gives CASGLVALTDPYEQYF.

The chain joins TRBV7-2 to TRBJ2-7; 10 bases fit TRBD1. The CDR3 totals 16 residues. From germline, CDR1 is SGHTA and CDR2 FQGNSA. V trimming: 5 bases; J trimming: 2 bases; junction bases outside the gene matches: 9. CDR3 DNA sequence: TGTGCCAGCAGCCATCGGGAGACAGGGGGCACCTACGAGCAGTACTTC. This encodes CASSHRETGGTYEQYF.

This sequence joins TRBV6-5 and TRBJ2-3, with D perhaps given as TRBD1 or TRBD2 (5 bases each). V gave up 3 bases and J gave up 1 base, with 17 bases separating them. The CDR3 totals 17 residues. Germline values: CDR1 MNHEY, CDR2 SVGAGI. As DNA, the CDR3 is TGTGCCAGCAGTTATAGGATTTCCGGGACCCGCACAGATACGCAGTATTTT. Translating gives CASSYRISGTRTDTQYF.

This clonotype has at least ten counts. The chain recombines TRBV7-8 with TRBJ1-5; D remains unclear. The V gene's germline CDR1 is SGHVS and CDR2 FQNEAQ. CDR3 size: 16 residues. Trimming left V 3 bases short and J 9 bases short, with 21 bases between. The CDR3 loop is CASSLGVRLNGGPQHF. CDR3 coding DNA: TGTGCCAGCAGCTTGGGAGTGAGGTTGAACGGTGGGCCCCAGCATTTT.

This clonotype was seen ten or more times. The chain employs TRBV9 and TRBJ2-4; perhaps TRBD2 as D (5 bases). Looked up from germline, CDR1 is SGDLS and CDR2 is YYNGEE. This CDR3 spans 15 amino acids. Trimming took 4 bases from V and 6 from J, leaving 17 bases between them. As DNA, the CDR3 is TGTGCCAGCAGCCCCGGGGAGTTCCGCATAAACATTCAGTACTTC. The encoded protein is CASSPGEFRINIQYF.

This clonotype was found many times. The chain combines TRBV7-9 with TRBJ1-1, with D possibly TRBD1 on 5 matching bases. This CDR3 is built from 15 residues. Trimming left V 5 bases short and J 1 base short, with 14 bases between. Germline CDR1 SEHNR, CDR2 FQNEAQ (reference sequence). The chain's CDR3 is CASSTGTRENTEAFF. CDR3 bases: TGTGCCAGCAGCACCGGAACCAGGGAGAACACTGAAGCTTTCTTT.

This clonotype was observed many times. The chain recombines TRBV12-3 or TRBV12-4 with TRBJ1-4, with D perhaps TRBD1 (5 bases). This CDR3 has 12 residues. The ends were cut back, 4 bases at V and 8 bases at J, with 8 bases in the middle. CDR3: CASSSGGEKLFF. In DNA form, the CDR3 reads TGTGCCAGCAGTTCGGGGGGAGAAAAACTGTTTTTT.

This clonotype was found many times. The chain combines TRBV12-3 or TRBV12-4 with TRBJ1-5, with D hard to call. Trimming took 3 bases from V and 1 from J, leaving 7 bases between them. CDR3 length: 14 amino acids. CDR3 region: CASSFEGSNQPQHF. CDR3 DNA sequence: TGTGCCAGCAGTTTCGAAGGGAGCAATCAGCCCCAGCATTTT.

The rearrangement links TRBV9 to TRBJ1-2; 8 bases map to TRBD1. Germline CDR1 is SGDLS and CDR2 is YYNGEE. The CDR3 consists of 15 residues. V dropped 0 bases and J dropped 2; count of bases not matched to a gene: 3. CDR3 residues: CASSVGDRPNYGYTF. The CDR3 nucleotides are TGTGCCAGCAGCGTAGGGGACAGGCCGAACTATGGCTACACCTTC.

V usage is TRBV29-1 and J usage is TRBJ1-2; 11 bases map to TRBD1. The V and J ends lost 0 bases and 3 bases, in that order; junction bases with no gene match: 3. The CDR3 totals 15 residues. Germline V CDR1 and CDR2: SQVTM, ANQGSEA. CDR3 in DNA: TGCAGCGTTGAAGAACGGACAGGGGGCTACTATGGCTACACCTTC. Its translation: CSVEERTGGYYGYTF.

The chain links TRBV7-2 to TRBJ1-1; TRBD1 matches 8 bases. V was pared by 5 bases and J by 0 bases, with 5 bases of the junction left unmatched. This CDR3 spans 15 amino acids. The germline gives CDR1 SGHTA, CDR2 FQGNSA. The CDR3 loop is CASSPRQGMNTEAFF. In DNA, the CDR3 is TGTGCCAGCAGCCCCCGACAGGGGATGAACACTGAAGCTTTCTTT.

There are many counts of this clonotype. The chain is built from TRBV28 and TRBJ2-7; TRBD1 agrees at 10 bases. Trimming at V came to 6 bases and at J to 1 base, leaving 6 bases not matched to a gene. The CDR3 consists of 15 residues. In germline, CDR1 is MDHEN, CDR2 SYDVKM. DNA of the CDR3: TGTGCCAGCAGCCCCAGGACAGGGGGTTCCTACGAGCAGTACTTC. It translates to CASSPRTGGSYEQYF.

The chain has TRBV7-2 and TRBJ2-5, with TRBD1 matching over 8 bases. The CDR3 extends over 16 amino acids. Germline trimming cut 5 bases from V and 9 bases from J; bases unmatched to any gene: 17. Germline CDR1 is SGHTA and CDR2 is FQGNSA. The CDR3 loop reads CASSLGQGLYRVAQYF. CDR3 DNA sequence: TGTGCCAGCAGCCTCGGACAGGGCCTATATAGGGTGGCCCAGTACTTC.

CDR3 region: CASSGSRVEKLFF. CDR3 coding DNA: TGTGCCAGCAGCGGGAGTCGAGTTGAAAAACTGTTTTTT. The rearrangement links TRBV7-9 to TRBJ1-4; D gene unclear. V was pared by 5 bases and J by 7 bases, with 11 bases between. Germline V gene lookup returns CDR1 SEHNR and CDR2 FQNEAQ (reference sequence). The CDR3 is made up of 13 amino acids.

The sample holds a few counts of this clonotype. V and J are TRBV6-5 and TRBJ1-1, with D perhaps matching TRBD1 (6 bases). The germline CDR1 and CDR2 sequences are MNHEY and SVGAGI. The CDR3 has 13 residues. V dropped 6 bases and J dropped 2 bases, with 10 bases sitting between them. The CDR3 DNA is TGTGCCAGCAGATTACAGGGTAACACTGAAGCTTTCTTT. Its protein product is CASRLQGNTEAFF.

This clonotype has ten or more counts. The rearrangement links TRBV5-5 to TRBJ2-1; D ambiguous. Per the germline V gene, CDR1 is SGHKS and CDR2 is YYEKEE (reference sequence). The CDR3 sequence is 14 residues long. V lost 3 bases to trimming and J lost 7 bases, with 14 bases between them. CDR3 in amino acids: CASSYSTYRNEQFF. The CDR3 coding sequence is TGTGCCAGCAGCTATAGTACCTACCGGAATGAGCAGTTCTTC.

This clonotype has ten or more counts. The V and J genes are TRBV5-1 and TRBJ1-5; 9 nucleotides align to TRBD1. CDR3 size: 15 residues. Germline CDR1 reads SGHRS; CDR2 reads YFSETQ. After removal of 4 bases from V and 2 bases from J, the junction contained 4 bases not matched to a gene. In nucleotides, the CDR3 is TGCGCCAGCAGCGCGGGACAGGGAGGCAATCAGCCCCAGCATTTT. The encoded protein is CASSAGQGGNQPQHF.

This clonotype was observed a few times. This chain connects TRBV20-1 to TRBJ2-2; the match to TRBD1 covers 10 bases. Looked up from germline, CDR1 is DFQATT and CDR2 is SNEGSKA (reference sequence). V lost 5 bases to trimming and J lost 2 bases; unmatched junction nucleotides: 5. CDR3 length: 15 amino acids. The CDR3 here is CSAGTGEGNTGELFF. CDR3 sequence (DNA): TGCAGTGCTGGGACAGGGGAGGGTAACACCGGGGAGCTGTTTTTT.

This clonotype was seen a few times. V and J are TRBV24-1 and TRBJ1-2; TRBD1 is a possible D gene (5 bases). The CDR3 is 11 amino acids. Germline assignment: CDR1 KGHDR and CDR2 SFDVKD. V dropped 7 bases and J dropped 8 bases, with 10 bases sitting between them. CDR3 loop: CATSWEGGYTF. CDR3 nucleotides: TGTGCCACCAGCTGGGAGGGGGGCTACACCTTC.

This clonotype has at least ten counts. V is TRBV27 and J is TRBJ2-7; a possible D gene is TRBD1 (6 bases). Germline V gene sequence: CDR1 MNHEY, CDR2 SMNVEV (reference sequence). V was pared by 3 bases and J by 2 bases, with 8 bases between. The CDR3 is 13 amino acids. CDR3 nucleotide sequence: TGTGCCAGCAGTTTTGGGGGCACCTACGAGCAGTACTTC. Residues: CASSFGGTYEQYF.

This clonotype occurred many times. This rearrangement joins TRBV4-2 to TRBJ2-4, with unresolved D. From germline, CDR1 is LGHNA and CDR2 YNFKEQ. CDR3 size: 13 residues. Trimming cost V 0 bases and J 8 bases, with 8 bases left between them. Here the CDR3 reads CASSQDNGYIQYF. The CDR3 DNA sequence: TGTGCCAGCAGCCAAGATAATGGGTACATTCAGTACTTC.

In this sample, this clonotype turned up a few times. The rearrangement links TRBV28 to TRBJ2-6; possibly TRBD1 for D (7 bases). Trimming stripped 8 bases from V and 0 bases from J, with 20 bases between. The length of the CDR3 is 18 residues. The germline V gene has CDR1 MDHEN and CDR2 SYDVKM. CDR3 region: CASGGMDRPLSGANVLTF. CDR3 sequence (DNA): TGTGCCAGCGGAGGGATGGACAGGCCCCTCTCTGGGGCCAACGTCCTGACTTTC.

V usage is TRBV9 and J usage is TRBJ2-1; TRBD2 aligns across 7 bases. Germline loops: CDR1 SGDLS, CDR2 YYNGEE. The V and J ends lost 1 base and 5 bases, in that order; junction bases with no gene match: 12. The CDR3 is made up of 17 amino acids. In nucleotides, the CDR3 is TGTGCCAGCAGCGTAAGCAGGGAGGGAGGTCCCAACAATGAGCAGTTCTTC. This encodes CASSVSREGGPNNEQFF.